The present T cell receptor beta chain was sequenced within a study of blood T cell repertoires in COVID-19. Background on the study: Italy, Spain and the United States were the sources of the convalescent and acute COVID-19 samples. PBMCs, B-cell-depleted T cells, or T cells provided the cDNA or gDNA that made up the material.

Original methodology: Nucleated cell counts were estimated from reference gene primer amplification. Only in-frame clones appear in the TCRdb table, and some are missing; sequencing was by immunoSEQ multiplex PCR. The D gene and trimming were derived from the DNA, and the V and J assignments and clone size from that table. Of about 150,000 clones listed, around 91% are singletons. The clonotype comes from a woman aged 35 to 49 with acute or convalescent COVID-19. Sequences were obtained from peripheral blood.

The CDR3 is CASSFAGSYNSPLHF. The CDR3 region has the DNA TGTGCCAGCAGTTTTGCAGGCTCCTATAATTCACCCCTCCACTTT. The chain is built from TRBV27 and TRBJ1-6, with D uncertain. The CDR3 runs to 15 residues. Trimming stripped 3 bases from V and 0 bases from J, with 6 bases between. Germline values: CDR1 MNHEY, CDR2 SMNVEV (reference sequence).